These T cell receptor beta chains were read from a single sample in a study of T-cell reconstitution after alpha-beta-depleted transplantation in children. TCRdb itself ran the PCR reads through MiXCR, one entry per CDR3 protein. The sample has about 600,000 distinct CDR3 sequences; about 11% are singletons. The sample here was PBMCs from the stem cell graft donor, taken from the stem cell graft. Receptors were obtained from a human donor who donated a stem cell graft to a child with acute myeloid leukemia. Each CDR3 is given with its conserved first and last residue. A D gene is named only where the DNA matches it firmly. The size field is filled for only some rows; it gives once, few, many or a size class.

J: TRBJ1-5; D: TRBD1; V: TRBV18; size: -; CDR3: CASSPGQVQAQHF; DNA: TGTGCCAGCTCACCGGGACAGGTGCAAGCCCAGCATTTT
J: TRBJ2-2; D: TRBD2; V: TRBV20-1; size: few; CDR3: CSAPGLAGVTGELFF; DNA: TGCAGTGCGCCCGGACTAGCGGGAGTTACCGGGGAGCTGTTTTTT
J: TRBJ2-5; D: -; V: TRBV6-5; size: -; CDR3: CASSYSGTDQETQYF; DNA: TGTGCCAGCAGTTACTCAGGGACCGATCAAGAGACCCAGTACTTC
J: TRBJ2-5; D: -; V: TRBV7-8; size: few; CDR3: CASSFEVTVKSQETQYF; DNA: TGTGCCAGCAGCTTCGAAGTGACAGTGAAGTCACAAGAGACCCAGTACTTC
J: TRBJ1-1; D: -; V: TRBV29-1; size: few; CDR3: CSEMGGKSYTEAFF; DNA: TGCAGCGAGATGGGGGGAAAAAGTTACACTGAAGCTTTCTTT
J: TRBJ2-4; D: TRBD2; V: TRBV15; size: many; CDR3: CATSRGGLAGAKNIQYF; DNA: TGTGCCACCAGCAGAGGCGGACTAGCGGGAGCCAAAAACATTCAGTACTTC
J: TRBJ2-1; D: -; V: TRBV5-1; size: many; CDR3: CASSLGLSGLLYNEQFF; DNA: TGCGCCAGCAGCTTGGGACTTTCTGGACTACTTTACAATGAGCAGTTCTTC
J: TRBJ1-1; D: -; V: TRBV29-1; size: few; CDR3: CSVEVSLKTEAFF; DNA: TGCAGCGTTGAAGTCAGTTTAAAAACTGAAGCTTTCTTT
J: TRBJ1-5; D: -; V: TRBV5-4; size: many; CDR3: CASSSQGQPQHF; DNA: TGTGCCAGCAGCTCGCAGGGACAGCCCCAGCATTTT
J: TRBJ2-7; D: TRBD2; V: TRBV11-1; size: few; CDR3: CASSLVVTSAEQYF; DNA: TGTGCCAGCAGCTTAGTGGTGACTAGCGCCGAGCAGTACTTC
J: TRBJ2-5; D: TRBD2; V: TRBV19; size: -; CDR3: CATTGLTSGREETQYF; DNA: TGTGCCACGACCGGCCTGACTAGCGGGAGGGAGGAGACCCAGTACTTC
J: TRBJ1-3; D: TRBD1; V: TRBV9; size: many; CDR3: CASSVSPGQGAYTIYF; DNA: TGTGCCAGCAGCGTATCACCGGGACAGGGGGCGTACACCATATATTTT
J: TRBJ1-3; D: -; V: TRBV20-1; size: -; CDR3: CSARLASGGFGNTIYF; DNA: TGCAGTGCTAGATTAGCCTCTGGAGGGTTTGGAAACACCATATATTTT
J: TRBJ1-1; D: -; V: TRBV27; size: few; CDR3: CASSPLGWGGENTEAFF; DNA: TGTGCCAGCAGTCCCTTGGGGTGGGGAGGGGAGAACACTGAAGCTTTCTTT
J: TRBJ2-7; D: TRBD2; V: TRBV28; size: many; CDR3: CASSFISGTSEQYF; DNA: TGTGCCAGCAGTTTCATTAGCGGGACGTCCGAGCAGTACTTC
J: TRBJ2-1; D: -; V: TRBV5-1; size: -; CDR3: CASSLGHSSSSYNEQFF; DNA: TGCGCCAGCAGCTTGGGGCACAGTTCGAGCTCCTACAATGAGCAGTTCTTC
J: TRBJ2-1; D: -; V: TRBV7-3; size: few; CDR3: CASSFGDGEQFF; DNA: TGTGCCAGCAGCTTCGGGGATGGGGAGCAGTTCTTC
J: TRBJ2-7; D: TRBD2; V: TRBV7-2; size: few; CDR3: CASSIGLAETYEQYF; DNA: TGTGCCAGCAGTATTGGACTAGCGGAGACCTACGAGCAGTACTTC
J: TRBJ2-2; D: -; V: TRBV27; size: many; CDR3: CASRPRGLAGGELFF; DNA: TGTGCCAGCAGACCGAGGGGCCTAGCCGGCGGGGAGCTGTTTTTT
J: TRBJ2-7; D: TRBD2; V: TRBV11-2; size: few; CDR3: CASSLRLAGASYEQYF; DNA: TGTGCCAGCAGCTTACGGCTAGCGGGAGCCTCCTACGAGCAGTACTTC
J: TRBJ2-2; D: TRBD1; V: TRBV29-1; size: -; CDR3: CSGTTGGTGELFF; DNA: TGCAGCGGAACGACAGGGGGCACCGGGGAGCTGTTTTTT
J: TRBJ2-1; D: -; V: TRBV6-1; size: few; CDR3: CASSTPGTNEQFF; DNA: TGTGCCAGCAGTACACCAGGCACGAATGAGCAGTTCTTC
J: TRBJ1-4; D: -; V: TRBV2; size: many; CDR3: CASSPAGGDEKLFF; DNA: TGTGCCAGCAGTCCAGCGGGTGGGGATGAAAAACTGTTTTTT
J: TRBJ1-5; D: -; V: TRBV12-3/TRBV12-4; size: -; CDR3: CASSLKVGSEGFNQPQHF; DNA: TGTGCCAGCAGTTTGAAAGTGGGGTCGGAAGGTTTCAATCAGCCCCAGCATTTT
J: TRBJ1-1; D: TRBD1; V: TRBV28; size: -; CDR3: CAHRGNTEAFF; DNA: TGTGCCCACAGGGGGAACACTGAAGCTTTCTTT
J: TRBJ1-1; D: TRBD1; V: TRBV29-1; size: many; CDR3: CSVSTGGVTEAFF; DNA: TGCAGCGTCTCGACAGGGGGCGTAACTGAAGCTTTCTTT
J: TRBJ2-3; D: TRBD2; V: TRBV28; size: many; CDR3: CASTERGGGTDTQYF; DNA: TGTGCCAGCACAGAGCGGGGCGGGGGCACAGATACGCAGTATTTT
J: TRBJ2-7; D: -; V: TRBV3-1; size: -; CDR3: CASSPGALGPYEQYF; DNA: TGTGCCAGCAGCCCCGGCGCGTTGGGCCCCTACGAGCAGTACTTC
J: TRBJ2-7; D: -; V: TRBV21-1; size: -; CDR3: CASSTLPVVPYEQYF; DNA: TGTGCCAGCAGCACCCTACCTGTAGTCCCCTACGAGCAGTACTTC